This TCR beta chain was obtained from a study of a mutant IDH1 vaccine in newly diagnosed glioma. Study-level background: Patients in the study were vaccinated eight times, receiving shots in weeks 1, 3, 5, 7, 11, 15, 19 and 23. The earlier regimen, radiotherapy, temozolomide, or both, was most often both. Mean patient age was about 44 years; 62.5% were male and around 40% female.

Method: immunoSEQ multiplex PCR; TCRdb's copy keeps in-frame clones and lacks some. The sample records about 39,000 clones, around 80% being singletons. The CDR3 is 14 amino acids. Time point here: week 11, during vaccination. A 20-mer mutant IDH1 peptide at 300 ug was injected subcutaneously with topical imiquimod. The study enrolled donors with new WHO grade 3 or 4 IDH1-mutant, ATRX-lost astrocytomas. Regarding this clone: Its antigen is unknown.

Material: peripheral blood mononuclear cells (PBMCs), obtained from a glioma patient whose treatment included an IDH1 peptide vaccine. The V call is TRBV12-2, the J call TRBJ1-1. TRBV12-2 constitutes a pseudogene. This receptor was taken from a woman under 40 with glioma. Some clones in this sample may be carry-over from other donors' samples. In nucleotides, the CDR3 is TGTGCAAGTCGCGCAACTGGCGTGGGGACTGAAGCTTTCTTT. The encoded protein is CASRATGVGTEAFF.